This T cell receptor (beta chain) derives from a study of post-analysis software for immune sequencing data. Study results and limitations: Elevated frequency relative to controls characterized roughly five TRBV segments in patients, TRBV5-6, TRBV5-1 and TRBV20-1 among them. Significantly decreased normalized Chao1 diversity was recorded for multiple sclerosis patients relative to controls.

TCR beta cDNA libraries included unique molecular identifiers. Via MiXCR, TCRdb re-called the PCR reads, giving one row per CDR3 protein. The table includes a few hundred thousand distinct CDR3 sequences, about 40% detected once. The germline V gene has CDR1 MNHEY and CDR2 SMNVEV (reference sequence). The CDR3 extends over 15 amino acids. Unmatched junction bases numbered 3, after V lost 0 bases and J lost 3 bases. This clonotype was counted many times. The antigen is undetermined. The receptor comes from a girl aged 10-17 years with multiple sclerosis. The genes are TRBV27 and TRBJ2-7, with 9 bases that match TRBD2. Sequencing was done on a sample of blood. CDR3 DNA sequence: TGTGCCAGCAGTTTATCGGCGGGGGGGGACTACGAGCAGTACTTC. Its translation is CASSLSAGGDYEQYF.